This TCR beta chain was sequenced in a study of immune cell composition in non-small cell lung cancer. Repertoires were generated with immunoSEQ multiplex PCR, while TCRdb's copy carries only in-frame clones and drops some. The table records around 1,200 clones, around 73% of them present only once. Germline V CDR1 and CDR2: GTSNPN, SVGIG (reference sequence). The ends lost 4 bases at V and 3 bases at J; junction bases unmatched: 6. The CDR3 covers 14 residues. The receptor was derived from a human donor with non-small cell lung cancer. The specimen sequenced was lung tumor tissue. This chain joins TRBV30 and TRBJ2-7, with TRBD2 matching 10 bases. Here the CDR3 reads CAWNKAGGSYEQYF. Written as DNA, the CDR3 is TGTGCCTGGAACAAAGCGGGAGGGAGCTACGAGCAGTACTTC.